This T cell receptor beta chain was captured in a study of blood T cell repertoires in COVID-19. Looking at the study overall: Specimens from acute and convalescent COVID-19 originated in the United States, Italy and Spain. In each case, the material was cDNA or gDNA derived from T cells, B-cell-depleted T cells, or PBMCs.

Each participant's cohort was designated according to participant-reported clinical history. Recovered status in Cohort 3 required two negative PCRs, clearance, or symptom resolution. TCRdb's copy holds only in-frame clones and misses some; the assay was immunoSEQ multiplex PCR. The sample contains around 290,000 clones, approximately 91% of which appear only once. V shed 2 bases and J shed 3 bases, with 13 bases lying between them. This CDR3 contains 15 residues. The V gene's germline CDR1 is SEHNR and CDR2 FQNEAQ (reference sequence). The chain couples TRBV7-9 to TRBJ1-2, with unresolved D. Sequenced material: PBMCs or T cells enriched from blood (not recorded which). This TCR was recovered from a woman aged 25 to 39 who had recovered from COVID-19. The CDR3 nucleotides read TGTGCCAGCAGCTTAACGAATCCGGGAGACTATGGCTACACCTTC. Encoded protein: CASSLTNPGDYGYTF.